This T cell receptor (beta chain) was sequenced during a study of blood T cell repertoires in COVID-19. Study-wide context: The United States, Italy and Spain supplied acute and convalescent COVID-19 samples. T cells, B-cell-depleted T cells, or PBMCs supplied cDNA or gDNA.

The method was immunoSEQ multiplex PCR; TCRdb's version includes in-frame clones alone and lacks a portion of them. Of about 330,000 clones in the sample, roughly 83% were seen once. V shed 9 bases and J 4 bases; nucleotides not matched to a gene: 7. CDR3 size: 13 residues. Germline V gives CDR1 MNHEY, CDR2 SVGAGI. Sample: peripheral blood. This clonotype was sampled from a woman aged 45-59 years with acute or convalescent COVID-19. The rearrangement joins TRBV6-5 to TRBJ1-2, with TRBD1 identical over 8 bases. CDR3 in DNA: TGTGCCAGTAGGACAGGGCCCTCCTATGGCTACACCTTC. Amino acid sequence: CASRTGPSYGYTF.